This T cell receptor beta chain came from a study of T cells in localized non-small cell lung cancer. Overall study results and limits: Adjacent lung had a median roughly 60 of the 100 largest tumor clones. Uninvolved adjacent lung showed the highest T cell clonality, exceeding tumor. Only one tumor region was sequenced, so heterogeneity remains possible. Elevated circulating T cell density in blood was associated with longer overall survival.

Note on this clone: Antigen unknown.

Here immunoSEQ multiplex PCR was the method, and the copy in TCRdb shows in-frame clones only, minus some. The profile shows roughly 20,000 clones, about 90% of them singletons. Trimming cost V 0 bases and J 9 bases, with 12 bases left between them. The CDR3 runs to 14 residues. Per the germline V gene, CDR1 is LNHNV and CDR2 is YYDKDF (reference sequence). This specimen consisted of peripheral blood, obtained before any cancer treatment. J is TRBJ2-1 and V is TRBV15; D ambiguous. This sequence originates from a woman aged 40-69 years with stage I lung adenocarcinoma. The CDR3 DNA is TGTGCCACCAGCAGAGATGAAGAAGCGTCTGAGCAGTTCTTC. Translation: CATSRDEEASEQFF.